Following are 30 T cell receptor beta chains from one sample sequenced in a study of regulatory T cells in long-lasting Graves disease. Arm-PCR of CDR3 regions and iRepertoire HTBI primers were the basis on which TCR beta libraries were built. TCRdb re-called the multiplex PCR reads with MiXCR, one entry per CDR3 protein. The repertoire holds approximately 470,000 distinct CDR3 sequences, with roughly 20% as singletons. As for time point: persistent/refractory GD, antithyroid drugs over 5 years with positive TRAb. Generation of the TCR library employed RNA extracted from PBMCs. This specimen consisted of peripheral blood mononuclear cells (PBMCs), obtained when the disease was refractory, from a patient treated with antithyroid drugs. The receptors come from a female donor with Graves disease.

The chain links TRBV7-2 to TRBJ2-1; TRBD2 aligns across 8 bases. Germline loops: CDR1 SGHTA, CDR2 FQGNSA. V shed 3 bases, J shed 5 bases, and the junction held 9 bases outside the gene matches. This CDR3 region has 16 residues. The CDR3: CASSFPGTSKNNEQFF. The CDR3 DNA follows: TGTGCCAGCAGCTTCCCCGGGACTAGTAAAAACAATGAGCAGTTCTTC.

The genes are TRBV29-1 and TRBJ1-5; the match to TRBD1 covers 8 bases. CDR1 is SQVTM, CDR2 ANQGSEA, per germline. Germline trimming cut 6 bases from V and 1 base from J; bases unmatched to any gene: 5. This CDR3 is built from 14 residues. CDR3: CSVGQGRSNQPQHF. The CDR3, as DNA: TGCAGCGTCGGACAGGGCAGGAGCAATCAGCCCCAGCATTTT.

V and J are TRBV7-6 and TRBJ2-1, with D tentatively TRBD1 or TRBD2 (5 bases each). The V end was cut by 2 bases, the J end by 2 bases, with 7 bases between. Germline V gives CDR1 SGHVS, CDR2 FNYEAQ. The CDR3 sequence is 14 residues long. The DNA of the CDR3 is TGTGCCAGCAGCTTACGGGGACCCTACAATGAGCAGTTCTTC. It is translated as CASSLRGPYNEQFF.

V is TRBV6-1 and J is TRBJ2-5; 7 positions match TRBD2. The CDR3 is 18 amino acids. Germline-derived CDR1 and CDR2 are MNHNS and SASEGT. Losses at the gene ends were 3 bases for V and 9 bases for J; bases not matched to a gene: 22. The CDR3 region is CASSDPRFSTSATGPQYF. As DNA, the CDR3 is TGTGCCAGCAGTGACCCGCGCTTTTCTACTAGCGCTACTGGTCCCCAGTACTTC.

This clonotype was counted a few times. V gene TRBV7-2 combines with J gene TRBJ2-7; a possible D gene is TRBD2 (6 bases). Germline assignment: CDR1 SGHTA and CDR2 FQGNSA. Trimming pared 0 bases from V and 2 bases from J, leaving 11 bases between. The CDR3 runs to 15 residues. The DNA for the CDR3 is TGTGCCAGCAGCTTAGCCGGGACTGAAGCCTACGAGCAGTACTTC. Protein sequence: CASSLAGTEAYEQYF.

This clonotype was detected many times. The rearrangement joins TRBV7-2 to TRBJ2-7, with TRBD1 identical over 7 bases. The J segment lost 4 bases and the V segment lost 3 bases, leaving 9 bases of the junction unmatched. This CDR3 region has 15 residues. Germline assignment: CDR1 SGHTA and CDR2 FQGNSA. This CDR3 is CASSLATGERYEQYF. Written as DNA, the CDR3 is TGTGCCAGCAGCTTGGCCACAGGGGAGAGGTACGAGCAGTACTTC.

As for this clonotype: The junction departs from germline at one end; a sequencing error may be responsible. V usage is TRBV29-1 and J usage is TRBJ1-4; the D is unclear. The CDR3 totals 14 residues. CDR1 SQVTM and CDR2 ANQGSEA come from the germline V gene. CDR3 DNA: TGCAGCGTCGCCTCCGGGCAGTCGAATGGAAAACTGTTTTTT. Encoded protein: CSVASGQSNGKLFF.

This clonotype was seen many times. The J gene is TRBJ1-2, the V gene TRBV12-3 or TRBV12-4, with a tentative D call TRBD1 (6 bases). The ends were cut back, 3 bases at V and 8 bases at J, with 16 bases in the middle. The CDR3 contains 14 residues. The chain's CDR3 is CASSFWGGAGGYTF. CDR3 bases: TGTGCCAGCAGTTTTTGGGGGGGGGCCGGAGGCTACACCTTC.

The V call is TRBV20-1, the J call TRBJ1-1; 9 nucleotides align to TRBD1. CDR3 length: 13 amino acids. The germline CDR1 and CDR2 sequences are DFQATT and SNEGSKA (reference sequence). J gave up 1 base and V 6 bases, and 3 bases lay outside the gene matches. The chain's CDR3 is CSATDRGNTEAFF. The CDR3 DNA sequence: TGCAGTGCCACGGACAGGGGGAACACTGAAGCTTTCTTT.

The CDR3 region is CSAALAGPTDTQYF. Here the CDR3 DNA reads TGCAGTGCTGCGCTAGCGGGACCCACAGATACGCAGTATTTT. The chain uses TRBV20-1 and TRBJ2-3, with 9 positions matching TRBD2. V trimming: 5 bases; J trimming: 2 bases; junction bases outside the gene matches: 5. The germline gives CDR1 DFQATT, CDR2 SNEGSKA (reference sequence). The CDR3 contains 14 residues.

For this clonotype: No conserved phenylalanine or tryptophan ends this CDR3, so it is likely a read error. The DNA is left out, because the CDR3 cannot be placed on it with certainty; the CDR3 is given as TCRdb lists it. V and J are TRBV7-6 and TRBJ2-7; TRBD1 is taken as the D call from the table, unchecked against the DNA. The germline gives CDR1 SGHVS, CDR2 FNYEAQ. The CDR3 totals 8 residues, both ends included. The CDR3 here is CASSAPGT.

The chain links TRBV5-6 to TRBJ1-4; D is possibly TRBD1 (5 bases). Per the germline V gene, CDR1 is SGHDT and CDR2 is YYEEEE. This CDR3 contains 13 residues. Trimming took 6 bases from V and 5 from J, leaving 11 bases between them. The CDR3 sequence: CASNDRTNEKLFF. Written as DNA, the CDR3 is TGTGCCAGCAACGACAGAACGAATGAAAAACTGTTTTTT.

This clonotype appeared many times. V and J are TRBV5-1 and TRBJ1-2; the D is unclear. This CDR3 spans 15 amino acids. The germline V gene has CDR1 SGHRS and CDR2 YFSETQ. V was trimmed by 1 base and J by 2 bases, leaving 12 bases between them. CDR3 nucleotide sequence: TGCGCCAGCAGCTTGAGGCTGACCATAAACTATGGCTACACCTTC. It translates to CASSLRLTINYGYTF.

This clonotype has ten or more counts. The chain carries TRBV20-1 and TRBJ2-4; D is unresolved. With 0 bases removed from V and 9 bases from J, the gap between germline ends came to 15 bases. The germline CDR1 and CDR2 sequences are DFQATT and SNEGSKA (reference sequence). The CDR3 length is 14 residues. In DNA, the CDR3 is TGCAGTGCTAGAGACGCCCAAAACGAGGTCATTCAGTACTTC. Its translation: CSARDAQNEVIQYF.

This clonotype was recorded many times. The chain recombines TRBV6-5 with TRBJ1-1; D uncertain. The CDR3 spans 18 residues. The germline gives CDR1 MNHEY, CDR2 SVGAGI. V dropped 2 bases and J dropped 5 bases, with 24 bases sitting between them. CDR3 region: CASSYLGKQTRKNTEAFF. CDR3 DNA sequence: TGTGCCAGCAGTTACCTGGGAAAGCAGACCCGGAAGAATACTGAAGCTTTCTTT.

J is TRBJ2-7 and V is TRBV4-1, with TRBD2 identical over 10 bases. Losses at the gene ends were 4 bases for V and 4 bases for J; bases not matched to a gene: 7. Per germline, CDR1 MGHRA and CDR2 YSYEKL. This CDR3 has 15 residues. CDR3 coding DNA: TGCGCCAGCAGCCGACCGGGACTAGCGTCTTACGAGCAGTACTTC. This sequence encodes CASSRPGLASYEQYF.

A note on this clonotype: Since a much larger clone is just one base distant, this may be a read error. Because it lacks the conserved phenylalanine or tryptophan at the end, this CDR3 is likely a read error. The chain recombines TRBV6-1 with TRBJ2-5; D remains ambiguous. This CDR3 is built from 14 residues. V lost 5 bases and J 5 bases, leaving 15 bases between the germline ends. The germline V gene encodes CDR1 MNHNS and CDR2 SASEGT. CDR3 nucleotides: TGTGCCAGCAGTAACCCTCAGTATGGTGAGACCCAGTACTCC. Translation gives CASSNPQYGETQYS.

There are many counts of this clonotype. The chain employs TRBV20-1 and TRBJ1-2, with TRBD1 matching 8 bases. The V and J ends lost 6 bases and 3 bases, in that order; junction bases with no gene match: 9. Per the germline V gene, CDR1 is DFQATT and CDR2 is SNEGSKA (reference sequence). This CDR3 has 14 residues. CDR3 sequence reads: CSASSRGPHYGYTF. The CDR3 DNA reads TGCAGTGCCTCTTCCAGGGGGCCCCACTATGGCTACACCTTC.

Many counts were recorded for this clonotype. The chain uses TRBV30 and TRBJ2-7, with 9 bases fitting TRBD1. Germline CDR1 is GTSNPN and CDR2 is SVGIG (reference sequence). The CDR3 is 15 residues long. V was clipped by 0 bases and J by 4 bases; unmatched bases: 7. The CDR3 nucleotides are TGTGCCTGGAGTGTACTCCCGACAGGGGGGTACGAGCAGTACTTC. Amino acids: CAWSVLPTGGYEQYF.

The chain carries TRBV30 and TRBJ2-1, with D possibly matching TRBD1 (6 bases). The CDR3 is 13 residues long. Trimming took off 3 bases at V and 6 bases at J, with 12 bases between the two ends. The germline V gene encodes CDR1 GTSNPN and CDR2 SVGIG (reference sequence). CDR3 loop: CAWRGDTSNEQFF. CDR3 DNA sequence: TGTGCCTGGAGGGGGGACACCTCCAATGAGCAGTTCTTC.

This clonotype was seen ten or more times. The chain carries TRBV2 and TRBJ1-3; D unclear. Germline V gene lookup returns CDR1 SNHLY and CDR2 FYNNEI. V was pared by 2 bases and J by 2 bases, with 7 bases between. There are 14 residues in the CDR3. The CDR3 loop reads CASSEFLPGNTIYF. As DNA, the CDR3 is TGTGCCAGCAGTGAATTCCTACCTGGAAACACCATATATTTT.

The gene calls are TRBV10-3 and TRBJ2-1; the match to TRBD2 covers 8 bases. J lost 2 bases, V lost 6 bases, and 3 bases had no gene match. The CDR3 spans 14 residues. Germline-derived CDR1 and CDR2 are ENHRY and SYGVKD. CDR3 nucleotides: TGTGCCATCAGGGGGCGGGGGGCCTACAATGAGCAGTTCTTC. Translation: CAIRGRGAYNEQFF.

The chain couples TRBV5-1 to TRBJ2-2; 12 bases match TRBD2. V lost 4 bases, J lost 0 bases, and 7 bases stayed unmatched. Germline-derived CDR1 and CDR2 are SGHRS and YFSETQ. The CDR3 totals 18 residues. The CDR3 DNA is TGCGCCAGCAGCCCCCCCCTAGCGGGAGGGCCGAACACCGGGGAGCTGTTTTTT. This translates into CASSPPLAGGPNTGELFF.

This clonotype was observed at least ten times. The chain couples TRBV7-2 to TRBJ1-2, with D unclear. Germline V gene sequence: CDR1 SGHTA, CDR2 FQGNSA. Trimming took off 5 bases at V and 4 bases at J, with 32 bases between the two ends. This CDR3 is built from 20 residues. The chain's CDR3 is CASSPKKTVTSTGLPYGYTF. Written as DNA, the CDR3 is TGTGCCAGCAGCCCCAAGAAAACCGTCACCTCAACTGGGTTGCCCTATGGCTACACCTTC.

The chain employs TRBV11-2 and TRBJ2-7; TRBD1 is a possible D gene (5 bases). Germline CDR1 SGHAT, CDR2 FQNNGV. The CDR3 loop spans 14 amino acids. Trimming left V 5 bases short and J 4 bases short, with 15 bases between. This chain's CDR3 is CASSIQGSGYEQYF. In DNA form, the CDR3 reads TGTGCCAGCAGCATTCAGGGATCTGGATACGAGCAGTACTTC.

The sample holds a few counts of this clonotype. The V gene is TRBV6-5, the J gene TRBJ2-2; 10 bases line up with TRBD2. The CDR3 loop spans 16 amino acids. The V and J ends lost 4 bases and 5 bases, in that order; junction bases with no gene match: 7. Germline lookup yields CDR1 MNHEY and CDR2 SVGAGI. The DNA for the CDR3 is TGTGCCAGCAGTTTGTGGACTAGCGGAGAAACCGGGGAGCTGTTTTTT. Amino acid sequence: CASSLWTSGETGELFF.

This clonotype was counted many times. The chain joins TRBV12-3 or TRBV12-4 to TRBJ1-2; D unclear. The CDR3 runs to 14 residues. Trimming pared 3 bases from V and 2 bases from J, leaving 10 bases between. CDR3 amino acids: CASSFSRSNYGYTF. The CDR3 coding sequence is TGTGCCAGCAGTTTTTCTAGATCGAACTATGGCTACACCTTC.

The chain carries TRBV4-1 and TRBJ2-7, with D perhaps given as TRBD1 or TRBD2 (7 bases each). Trimming shortened V by 4 bases and J by 6 bases, and 19 bases separated the two germline ends. The CDR3 length is 15 residues. CDR1 is MGHRA, CDR2 YSYEKL, per germline. CDR3 protein: CASSRLGEGAGEQYF. CDR3 bases: TGCGCCAGCAGCCGATTGGGGGAGGGGGCGGGCGAGCAGTACTTC.

This clonotype was picked up a small number of times. The chain uses TRBV28 and TRBJ1-5; unclear D gene. V dropped 6 bases and J dropped 9 bases, with 9 bases sitting between them. Germline V CDR1 and CDR2: MDHEN, SYDVKM. The CDR3 spans 11 residues. The CDR3 spells CASSSPRPQHF. The CDR3 region has the DNA TGTGCCAGCAGCTCCCCTCGGCCCCAGCATTTT.

The rearrangement uses TRBV19 and TRBJ2-2; TRBD1 matches 8 bases. CDR1 is LNHDA and CDR2 is SQIVND in the germline V gene (reference sequence). This CDR3 is 15 amino acids long. Germline trimming cut 6 bases from V and 0 bases from J; bases unmatched to any gene: 3. CDR3 bases: TGTGCCAGTAGAACGACAGGGGCGAACACCGGGGAGCTGTTTTTT. Its protein is CASRTTGANTGELFF.